Below, 27 T cell receptor beta chains from the same sample are listed, as sequenced in a study of Graves' ophthalmopathy and Graves' hyperthyroidism. Investigators amplified TCR beta CDR3 regions from RNA transcripts. HTBI primers served in a first-round RT-PCR, which a second-round multiplex PCR followed. One entry per CDR3 protein, called by TCRdb with MiXCR from the multiplex PCR reads. In the table there are about 480,000 distinct CDR3 sequences, 13% to 15% of which are singletons. The sequencing input was blood. The origin of the receptors is a woman between 25 and 40 years old with Graves' ophthalmopathy.

Many counts were recorded for this clonotype. This sequence joins TRBV28 and TRBJ1-3, with a weak D call TRBD1 (6 bases). V was cut by 10 bases and J by 3 bases, with 13 bases left in between. The CDR3 has 13 amino acids. Per germline, CDR1 MDHEN and CDR2 SYDVKM. The CDR3 bases are TGTGCCACCACAGGGCTAGGTGGAAACACCATATATTTT. Protein: CATTGLGGNTIYF. The entire variable domain, with the rest obtained from reference TRBV28 and TRBJ1-3, is as follows: DVKVTQSSRYLVKRTGEKVFLECVQDMDHENMFWYRQDPGLGLRLIYFSYDVKMKEKGDIPEGYSVSREKKERFSLILESASTNQTSMYLCATTGLGGNTIYFGEGSWLTVV.

This clonotype was counted ten times or more. The chain joins TRBV28 to TRBJ1-2, with no clear D. CDR1 is MDHEN, CDR2 SYDVKM, per germline. The ends were cut back, 2 bases at V and 0 bases at J, with 7 bases in the middle. The CDR3 runs 14 residues. CDR3: CASSLDKSNYGYTF. The CDR3 bases are TGTGCCAGCAGTTTAGACAAGTCTAACTATGGCTACACCTTC.

This clonotype appeared a few times. It may be a read error: a sequence one base away is much more abundant. This chain connects TRBV28 to TRBJ2-2; D perhaps matches TRBD2 (5 bases). V lost 7 bases and J lost 5, with 8 bases in between. This CDR3 is 12 amino acids long. Germline V gene data show CDR1 as MDHEN and CDR2 as SYDVKM. The CDR3 nucleotides read TGTGCCAGCACCTGGAGGACCGGGGAGCTGTTTTTT. Protein sequence: CASTWRTGELFF.

The chain recombines TRBV6-2 or TRBV6-3 with TRBJ2-7; maybe TRBD1 (6 bases). V was cut by 11 bases and J by 3 bases, with 17 bases left in between. Germline CDR1 is MNHEY and CDR2 is SVGEGT. This CDR3 comprises 13 residues. The CDR3 DNA sequence: TGTGCCGTTGGGATGGACAGAGTCTACGAGCAGTACTTC. This codes for CAVGMDRVYEQYF.

To note about this clonotype: Compared with germline, one end of the junction differs, possibly owing to a read error. The rearrangement uses TRBV18 and TRBJ1-6; unclear D gene. This CDR3 is built from 15 residues. Germline-derived CDR1 and CDR2 are KGHSH and LQKENI. The CDR3 bases are TGTGCCAGCTCACGTGCAGGAGGTTGGGATTCACACCTCCACTTT. Its protein product is CASSRAGGWDSHLHF.

The sample holds many counts of this clonotype. The chain links TRBV29-1 to TRBJ2-2; TRBD1 matches at 9 bases. From germline, CDR1 is SQVTM and CDR2 ANQGSEA. The CDR3 covers 16 residues. V gave up 4 bases and J gave up 1 base; unmatched junction bases: 7. In nucleotides, the CDR3 is TGCAGCGTTGTTGGTCTGGACAGGGGGAACACCGGGGAGCTGTTTTTT. It codes for CSVVGLDRGNTGELFF.

The chain is built from TRBV7-3 and TRBJ1-1, with D tentatively TRBD1 (5 bases). CDR1 and CDR2 (germline): SGHTA, FQGTGA. Trimming shortened V by 4 bases and J by 9 bases, and 15 bases separated the two germline ends. The CDR3 covers 13 residues. CDR3 region: CASSSGVGTKAFF. For the CDR3, the DNA is TGTGCCAGCAGCTCGGGGGTGGGAACTAAAGCTTTCTTT.

This clonotype has ten or more counts. The V call is TRBV7-9, the J call TRBJ2-7, with D tentatively TRBD1 (6 bases). The V end lost 1 base, the J end lost 8 bases, and 12 bases lay between the germline ends. From germline, CDR1 is SEHNR and CDR2 FQNEAQ (reference sequence). The CDR3 has 13 residues. CDR3 in amino acids: CASSLGSGDKQYF. CDR3 coding DNA: TGTGCCAGCAGCTTAGGCTCAGGGGATAAGCAGTACTTC.

Ten or more counts support this clonotype. The V call is TRBV12-3 or TRBV12-4, the J call TRBJ1-3; D is perhaps TRBD1 (5 bases). Trimming shortened V by 1 base and J by 0 bases, and 13 bases separated the two germline ends. CDR3 length equals 17 residues. CDR3 amino acids: CASSLGAGTISGNTIYF. The CDR3 region has the DNA TGTGCCAGCAGTTTAGGGGCAGGGACCATCTCTGGAAACACCATATATTTT.

This clonotype appeared a few times. V and J are TRBV30 and TRBJ2-7; 9 positions match TRBD1. The CDR3 runs 15 residues. V lost 1 base to trimming and J lost 3 bases; unmatched junction nucleotides: 7. CDR1 is GTSNPN, CDR2 SVGIG, per germline (reference sequence). The CDR3 sequence is CAWSADRGIYYEQYF. The CDR3, as DNA: TGTGCCTGGAGTGCCGACAGGGGGATATACTACGAGCAGTACTTC. The full variable domain, completed using reference TRBV30 and TRBJ2-7, is SQTIHQWPATLVQPVGSPLSLECTVEGTSNPNLYWYRQAAGRGLQLLFYSVGIGQISSEVPQNLSASRPQDRQFILSSKKLLLSDSGFYLCAWSADRGIYYEQYFGPGTRLTVT.

This chain links TRBV6-1 with TRBJ1-1; D is possibly TRBD1 (5 bases). There are 14 residues in the CDR3. The V end was cut by 6 bases, the J end by 1 base, with 12 bases between. Per the germline V gene, CDR1 is MNHNS and CDR2 is SASEGT. This CDR3 is CASRAGSRNTEAFF. The CDR3 nucleotides read TGTGCCAGCAGGGCAGGGAGTAGGAACACTGAAGCTTTCTTT.

At least ten counts were recorded for this clonotype. The chain combines TRBV6-2 or TRBV6-3 with TRBJ2-5; 8 bases map to TRBD1. V was clipped by 5 bases and J by 5 bases; unmatched bases: 13. The CDR3 has 16 residues. Germline loops: CDR1 MNHEY, CDR2 SVGEGT. The CDR3 protein is CASSTRGQGARETQYF. DNA of the CDR3: TGTGCCAGCAGTACCCGAGGACAGGGCGCGCGGGAGACCCAGTACTTC.

The rearrangement uses TRBV4-2 and TRBJ1-5; a possible D gene is TRBD1 (6 bases). Between the trimmed V and J ends, which lost 0 bases and 6 bases, there was a span of 18 bases. This CDR3 contains 17 residues. Germline lookup yields CDR1 LGHNA and CDR2 YNFKEQ. The CDR3 sequence: CASSQDLSGGEIQPQHF. In nucleotides, the CDR3 is TGTGCCAGCAGCCAAGATCTTTCGGGGGGCGAGATTCAGCCCCAGCATTTT.

The J gene is TRBJ2-7, the V gene TRBV11-2; D unresolved. CDR3 length equals 15 residues. The ends were cut back, 0 bases at V and 2 bases at J, with 11 bases in the middle. In germline, CDR1 is SGHAT, CDR2 FQNNGV. In DNA, the CDR3 is TGTGCCAGCAGCTTAGAGTGGGCAGATCCCTACGAGCAGTACTTC. The encoded protein is CASSLEWADPYEQYF.

This clonotype was detected ten times or more. The V call is TRBV19, the J call TRBJ1-1; a possible D gene is TRBD1 (6 bases). The CDR3 length is 16 residues. V lost 1 base to trimming and J lost 6 bases, with 18 bases between them. The germline CDR1 and CDR2 sequences are LNHDA and SQIVND (reference sequence). The CDR3, as DNA: TGTGCCAGTAGTATAGGAAGCGGGGGCCTAGGGGCTGAAGCTTTCTTT. Its protein product is CASSIGSGGLGAEAFF.

This clonotype turned up a few times. The CDR3 region is CSVEGQGEPYEQYF. In nucleotides, the CDR3 is TGCAGCGTTGAGGGACAGGGGGAACCCTACGAGCAGTACTTC. The chain uses TRBV29-1 and TRBJ2-7; 11 nucleotides match TRBD1. This CDR3 has 14 amino acids. Germline lookup yields CDR1 SQVTM and CDR2 ANQGSEA. The trim removed 3 bases at V and 2 bases at J, leaving 3 bases unmatched.

This clonotype was seen many times. The J gene is TRBJ1-5, the V gene TRBV28; the match to TRBD1 covers 7 bases. V shed 1 base, J shed 5 bases, and the junction held 2 bases outside the gene matches. Germline loops: CDR1 MDHEN, CDR2 SYDVKM. This CDR3 is built from 14 residues. The CDR3 reads CASSLSRGDQPQHF. CDR3 nucleotide sequence: TGTGCCAGCAGTTTATCCAGGGGGGATCAGCCCCAGCATTTT.

This clonotype came up many times. The chain carries TRBV20-1 and TRBJ1-1; D not resolved. The ends were cut back, 7 bases at V and 2 bases at J, with 11 bases in the middle. The CDR3 loop spans 12 amino acids. Germline CDR1 DFQATT, CDR2 SNEGSKA (reference sequence). This CDR3 reads CSVRSGNTEAFF. CDR3 DNA sequence: TGCAGTGTAAGGTCAGGTAACACTGAAGCTTTCTTT.

This clonotype has a count of ten or more. This chain links TRBV27 with TRBJ1-1; unclear D gene. The CDR3 is 14 residues long. Trimming removed 2 bases at V and 6 bases at J, with 13 bases between. Germline V gives CDR1 MNHEY, CDR2 SMNVEV (reference sequence). For the CDR3, the DNA is TGTGCCAGCAGTTTAGATCGAGGGATCTCTGAAGCTTTCTTT. Translating gives CASSLDRGISEAFF.

In this sample, this clonotype turned up many times. The chain uses TRBV27 and TRBJ1-3; 7 bases fit TRBD1. V lost 6 bases and J lost 2; bases outside the gene matches: 1. The CDR3 runs 13 residues. Germline values: CDR1 MNHEY, CDR2 SMNVEV (reference sequence). The CDR3 here is CASRTGPGNTIYF. For the CDR3, the DNA is TGTGCCAGCAGGACAGGGCCTGGAAACACCATATATTTT.

The rearrangement links TRBV7-9 to TRBJ1-2; D is unclear. The CDR3 sequence is 11 residues long. Per germline, CDR1 SEHNR and CDR2 FQNEAQ (reference sequence). V shed 2 bases and J shed 7 bases, with 5 bases lying between them. This CDR3 is CASSLRSGYTF. CDR3 in DNA: TGTGCCAGCAGCTTAAGGTCTGGCTACACCTTC. Full variable domain (outside the CDR3, taken from reference TRBV7-9 and TRBJ1-2): DTGVSQNPRHKITKRGQNVTFRCDPISEHNRLYWYRQTLGQGPEFLTYFQNEAQLEKSRLLSDRFSAERPKGSFSTLEIQRTEQGDSAMYLCASSLRSGYTFGSGTRLTVV.

V gene TRBV6-4 combines with J gene TRBJ2-4; perhaps TRBD2 as D (5 bases). Germline V gene data show CDR1 as MRHNA and CDR2 as SNTAGT. The CDR3 covers 16 residues. The V end lost 2 bases, the J end lost 0 bases, and 11 bases lay between the germline ends. The CDR3 is CASSDLGSLAKNIQYF. The CDR3 region has the DNA TGTGCCAGCAGTGACCTAGGGAGCCTAGCCAAAAACATTCAGTACTTC.

The chain recombines TRBV6-5 with TRBJ2-7, with D possibly being TRBD1 (5 bases). V dropped 0 bases and J dropped 6 bases, with 15 bases sitting between them. In germline, CDR1 is MNHEY, CDR2 SVGAGI. The CDR3 totals 15 residues. In DNA, the CDR3 is TGTGCCAGCAGTTACTCGAAAGGGGCGCGCAGCGAGCAGTACTTC. Amino acid sequence: CASSYSKGARSEQYF.

In its sample, this clonotype was seen a few times. At one end the junction does not follow the germline gene, possibly because of a read error. The rearrangement joins TRBV6-5 to TRBJ2-5; no firm D call. Germline CDR1 and CDR2: MNHEY and SVGAGI. The CDR3 is 14 residues long. CDR3 DNA sequence: TGTGCCAGCAGTTACCGGGCCTTCCAAGAGACCAAGTACTTC. Protein product: CASSYRAFQETKYF.

This clonotype has at least ten counts. J is TRBJ2-7 and V is TRBV6-1, with TRBD1 identical over 8 bases. Germline lookup yields CDR1 MNHNS and CDR2 SASEGT. J gave up 2 bases and V 2 bases, and 17 bases lay outside the gene matches. This CDR3 is 19 amino acids long. CDR3 in amino acids: CASSEFEDVVETGAYEQYF. CDR3 nucleotides: TGTGCCAGCAGTGAATTCGAAGATGTGGTGGAGACAGGGGCCTACGAGCAGTACTTC.

This sequence joins TRBV19 and TRBJ2-7; 8 positions agree with TRBD1. CDR1 is LNHDA and CDR2 is SQIVND in the germline V gene (reference sequence). V lost 5 bases, J lost 1 base, and 7 bases stayed unmatched. The CDR3 runs 15 residues. The CDR3 protein is CASSAAGTGSYEQYF. The CDR3 nucleotides read TGTGCCAGTAGTGCCGCCGGGACAGGTTCCTACGAGCAGTACTTC.

There are a few counts of this clonotype. The rearrangement uses TRBV5-1 and TRBJ1-1; D gene unclear. Germline lookup yields CDR1 SGHRS and CDR2 YFSETQ. The V end was cut by 2 bases, the J end by 1 base, with 9 bases between. The CDR3 length is 14 residues. The DNA for the CDR3 is TGCGCCAGCAGCTTTATGGGAAGGAACACTGAAGCTTTCTTT. Its protein is CASSFMGRNTEAFF.